This TCR beta chain was identified in a study of blood T cells in healthy people across ages. Findings of the study overall: It was the long-lived donors that had more naive CD4+ cells and higher diversity than aged donors. There was no known CMV status for donors, so expanded clonotype changes were possibly confounded.

Isolation recovered at least 6.5 million PBMCs from every sample. Using a J-beta primer mix together with a sample-barcoded 5' primer, a second PCR was run for 7 to 11 cycles. A tag from a template-switch adaptor with 12 random nucleotides marked each cDNA molecule. MiXCR, run by TCRdb on the 5' RACE reads, gives a single entry per CDR3 protein. Of hundreds of thousands of distinct CDR3 sequences listed, around three fifths are singletons. On this clonotype: Antigen unknown.

Germline assignment: CDR1 SQVTM and CDR2 ANQGSEA. CDR3 length equals 12 residues. V was trimmed by 4 bases and J by 0 bases, leaving 6 bases between them. This clonotype was obtained from a man in his fifties or sixties in good health. V gene TRBV29-1 combines with J gene TRBJ1-1; no firm D call. Sequencing input: blood. The CDR3 loop reads CSVVPMNTEAFF. The CDR3 nucleotides read TGCAGCGTTGTCCCTATGAACACTGAAGCTTTCTTT. Looking up the rest from reference TRBV29-1 and TRBJ1-1 gives the full variable domain: SAVISQKPSRDICQRGTSLTIQCQVDSQVTMMFWYRQQPGQSLTLIATANQGSEATYESGFVIDKFPISRPNLTFSTLTVSNMSPEDSSIYLCSVVPMNTEAFFGQGTRLTVV.